The sequence of this TCR beta chain was determined in a study of early T cells in non-severe SARS-CoV-2 infection. Study-level background: Investigators sequenced bulk RNA drawn from unsorted whole blood, and chains remained unpaired.

TCRdb independently ran MiXCR on the 5' RACE reads; one entry per CDR3 protein. The table records approximately 120,000 distinct CDR3 sequences, more than 13% of them present only once. Trimming cost V 0 bases and J 9 bases; bases outside gene matches: 9. The germline V gene encodes CDR1 LNHNV and CDR2 YYDKDF (reference sequence). CDR3 length equals 15 residues. The source of this sequence is an adult who was a healthcare worker with PCR-confirmed SARS-CoV-2 infection or an uninfected control (not recorded which). The V gene is TRBV15, the J gene TRBJ1-1; 8 bases line up with TRBD1. Sample: whole blood. The CDR3 loop reads CATSRDPGGRVKAFF. As DNA, the CDR3 is TGTGCCACCAGCAGAGATCCAGGGGGCAGGGTAAAAGCTTTCTTT.